A single sample is the source of the 5 T cell receptor beta chains below, sequenced in a study of OX40 agonist ivuxolimab in advanced cancers. Sequenced by immunoSEQ multiplex PCR; TCRdb stores in-frame clones only, minus some. Of about 75,000 clones listed, roughly 90% are singletons. The source material was CD4+ or CD8+ T cells sorted from blood, sampled in a trial of the OX40 agonist ivuxolimab. The receptors were sampled from an adult with an advanced solid tumor such as melanoma, head and neck, liver or kidney cancer.

V is TRBV30 and J is TRBJ2-5, with D maybe TRBD2 (6 bases). The closer fit of TRBJ2-7 to the DNA end suggests the J call may be wrong. CDR1 is GTSNPN and CDR2 is SVGIG in the germline V gene (reference sequence). There are 14 residues in the CDR3. The CDR3 region has the DNA TGTGCCTGGAGGGGAGGAGGGGAAACCTACGAGCAGTACTTC. Its translation is CAWRGGGETYEQYF.

The V gene is TRBV30, the J gene TRBJ2-1; no clear D. CDR3 length: 15 residues. Trimming stripped 0 bases from V and 3 bases from J, with 12 bases between. Germline V gives CDR1 GTSNPN, CDR2 SVGIG (reference sequence). The CDR3 sequence is CAWSVGTPYYNEQFF. The CDR3 DNA is TGTGCCTGGAGTGTAGGAACTCCGTACTACAATGAGCAGTTCTTC.

On this clone itself: In the same sample, other DNA sequences code for this CDR3. The chain couples TRBV4-3 to TRBJ2-7; possibly TRBD2 for D (5 bases). The CDR3 contains 14 residues. Looked up from germline, CDR1 is LGHNA and CDR2 is YSLEER. Trimming took off 1 base at V and 4 bases at J, with 11 bases between the two ends. The DNA for the CDR3 is TGCGCCAGCAGCCAAGCGGCGGGTTCGTACGAGCAGTACTTC. This gives the protein CASSQAAGSYEQYF.

This rearrangement joins TRBV19 to TRBJ2-6; perhaps D is TRBD1 or TRBD2 (5 bases each). The CDR3 runs 16 residues. The germline V gene has CDR1 LNHDA and CDR2 SQIVND (reference sequence). Trimming left V 3 bases short and J 4 bases short, with 13 bases between. CDR3 loop: CASSIYGTKGANVLTF. CDR3 nucleotides: TGTGCCAGTAGTATTTATGGGACGAAGGGGGCCAACGTCCTGACTTTC.

J is TRBJ2-2 and V is TRBV6-1; no definite D call. CDR3 size: 13 residues. Trimming removed 2 bases from V and 3 bases from J, with 4 bases in between. Per the germline V gene, CDR1 is MNHNS and CDR2 is SASEGT. The CDR3 reads CASSEIYTGELFF. The CDR3 bases are TGTGCCAGCAGTGAAATATACACCGGGGAGCTGTTTTTT.